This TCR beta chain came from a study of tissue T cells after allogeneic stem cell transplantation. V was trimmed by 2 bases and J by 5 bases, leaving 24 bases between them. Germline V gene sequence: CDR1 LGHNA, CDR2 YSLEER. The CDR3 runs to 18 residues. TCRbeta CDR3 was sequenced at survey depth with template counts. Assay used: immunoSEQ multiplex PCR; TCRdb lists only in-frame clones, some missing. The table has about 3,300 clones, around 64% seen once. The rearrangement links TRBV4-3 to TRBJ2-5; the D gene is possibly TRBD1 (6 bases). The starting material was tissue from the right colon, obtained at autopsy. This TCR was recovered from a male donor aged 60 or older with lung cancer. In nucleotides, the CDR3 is TGCGCCAGCAGCCAATCTCCCTGGGGGCAGGGGAGCGCGGAGACCCAGTACTTC. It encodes CASSQSPWGQGSAETQYF.